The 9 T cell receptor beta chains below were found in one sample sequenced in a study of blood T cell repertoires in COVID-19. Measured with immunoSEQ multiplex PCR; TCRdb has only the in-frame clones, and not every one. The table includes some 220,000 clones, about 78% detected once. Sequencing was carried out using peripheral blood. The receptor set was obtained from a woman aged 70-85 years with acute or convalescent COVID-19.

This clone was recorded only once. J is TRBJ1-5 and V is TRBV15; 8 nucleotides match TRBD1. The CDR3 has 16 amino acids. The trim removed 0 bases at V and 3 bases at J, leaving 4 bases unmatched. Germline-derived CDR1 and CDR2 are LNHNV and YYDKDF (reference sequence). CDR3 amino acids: CATSRDGQGFNQPQHF. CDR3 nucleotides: TGTGCCACCAGCAGAGATGGACAGGGTTTCAATCAGCCCCAGCATTTT. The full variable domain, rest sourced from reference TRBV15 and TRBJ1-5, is DAMVIQNPRYQVTQFGKPVTLSCSQTLNHNVMYWYQQKSSQAPKLLFHYYDKDFNNEADTPDNFQSRRPNTSFCFLDIRSPGLGDTAMYLCATSRDGQGFNQPQHFGDGTRLSIL.

The CDR3 region has the DNA TGTGCCAGCAGCGCCGACAGGGGGAACACTGAAGCTTTCTTT. Translated, it gives CASSADRGNTEAFF. The rearrangement uses TRBV11-2 and TRBJ1-1; 8 bases match TRBD1. In germline, CDR1 is SGHAT, CDR2 FQNNGV. Losses at the gene ends were 5 bases for V and 1 base for J; bases not matched to a gene: 3. The CDR3 totals 14 residues.

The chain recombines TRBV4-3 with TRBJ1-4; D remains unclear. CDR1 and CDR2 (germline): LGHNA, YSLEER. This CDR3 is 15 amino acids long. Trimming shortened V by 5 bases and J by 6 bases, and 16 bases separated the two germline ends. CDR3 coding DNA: TGCGCCAGCAGCTCACGGGTAGCGTTATATGAAAAACTGTTTTTT. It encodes CASSSRVALYEKLFF.

CDR3 nucleotides: TGTGCCAGCATCATATTAGGGAGGGTCACTGAAGCTTTCTTT. Amino acids: CASIILGRVTEAFF. The rearrangement uses TRBV6-5 and TRBJ1-1, with D unclear. The CDR3 covers 14 residues. CDR1 and CDR2 from the germline V gene are MNHEY and SVGAGI. V lost 7 bases and J lost 4, with 16 bases in between.

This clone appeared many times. The CDR3 sequence: CASSQDFLVGQPAYEQYF. DNA for the CDR3: TGCGCCAGCAGCCAAGATTTTCTCGTGGGACAGCCTGCCTACGAGCAGTACTTC. The chain combines TRBV4-3 with TRBJ2-7; 7 bases line up with TRBD1. Looked up from germline, CDR1 is LGHNA and CDR2 is YSLEER. This CDR3 region has 18 residues. J gave up 2 bases and V 0 bases, and 13 bases lay outside the gene matches.

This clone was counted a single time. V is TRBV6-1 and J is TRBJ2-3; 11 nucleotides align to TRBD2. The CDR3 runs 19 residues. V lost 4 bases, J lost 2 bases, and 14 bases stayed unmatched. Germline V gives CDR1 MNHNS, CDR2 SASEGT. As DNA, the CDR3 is TGTGCCAGCAGTGCCTTCCTCATAGCGGGGGGGCCCGTCACAGATACGCAGTATTTT. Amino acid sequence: CASSAFLIAGGPVTDTQYF.

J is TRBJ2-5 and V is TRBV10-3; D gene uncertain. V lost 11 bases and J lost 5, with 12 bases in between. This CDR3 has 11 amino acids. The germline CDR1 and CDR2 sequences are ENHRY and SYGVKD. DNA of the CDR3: TGTGCCTGTTCTCCCGGGGAGACCCAGTACTTC. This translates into CACSPGETQYF.

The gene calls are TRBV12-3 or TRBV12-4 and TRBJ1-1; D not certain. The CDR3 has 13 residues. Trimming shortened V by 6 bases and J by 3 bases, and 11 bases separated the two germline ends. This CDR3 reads CASRSNRDTEAFF. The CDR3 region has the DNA TGTGCCAGCAGGTCCAACCGGGACACTGAAGCTTTCTTT.

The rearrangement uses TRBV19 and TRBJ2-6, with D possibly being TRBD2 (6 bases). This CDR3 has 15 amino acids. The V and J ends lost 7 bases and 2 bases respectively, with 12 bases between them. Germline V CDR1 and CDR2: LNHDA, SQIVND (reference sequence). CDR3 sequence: CASTPWEAGANVLTF. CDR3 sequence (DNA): TGTGCCAGTACCCCCTGGGAGGCTGGGGCCAACGTCCTGACTTTC.